This T cell receptor (beta chain) was recorded in a study of blood T cells in healthy people across ages. Study overall: For every two T cells, template switching captured about one barcoded beta molecule. Findings and caveats of the study: Getting older went along with TCR beta diversity per million T cells dropping roughly linearly. Aged donors had fewer naive CD4+ cells and lower diversity than long-lived donors.

Remarks on this clonotype: Its antigen is unknown.

Germline V gives CDR1 SGDLS, CDR2 YYNGEE. The CDR3 runs to 17 residues. The V end was cut by 3 bases, the J end by 1 base, with 16 bases between. Primers used in a second PCR of roughly 7 to 11 cycles were a sample-barcoded 5' primer and a J-beta primer mix. A 12-random-nucleotide template-switch adaptor tagged each cDNA molecule. TCRdb independently ran MiXCR on the 5' RACE reads; one entry per CDR3 protein. The table has roughly 830,000 distinct CDR3 sequences, around two thirds seen once. This receptor was identified in a man aged 25 to 40 in good health. J is TRBJ2-2 and V is TRBV9, with unresolved D. The specimen sequenced was blood. CDR3 DNA sequence: TGTGCCAGCAGCGCCCGCCTGGCGAGAGTGAACACCGGGGAGCTGTTTTTT. Amino acid sequence: CASSARLARVNTGELFF.